Shown below are 14 T cell receptor beta chains from a single sample sequenced in a study of CD8+CD57+ T cells in acquired aplastic anemia. TCR beta VDJ combinations and CDR3 sequences were profiled from genomic DNA. TCRdb recomputed calls from the reads with MiXCR, one row per CDR3 protein. The sample consists of 400,000 to 450,000 distinct CDR3 sequences, about two thirds of them appearing once. Sequenced material: sorted CD4+, CD8+, or CD8+CD57+ T cells (not recorded which) from PBMCs. These receptors all stem from a human donor in good health, serving as a control.

This clonotype was seen ten or more times. The CDR3, as DNA: TGTGCCTGGAGCACAGATTATAATTCACCCCTCCACTTT. Translating it yields CAWSTDYNSPLHF. The rearrangement links TRBV30 to TRBJ1-6; D ambiguous. Germline CDR1 is GTSNPN and CDR2 is SVGIG (reference sequence). The CDR3 consists of 13 residues. V lost 3 bases and J 4 bases, leaving 7 bases between the germline ends.

The chain links TRBV7-4 to TRBJ1-6, with unresolved D. The V end lost 4 bases, the J end lost 18 bases, and 22 bases lay between the germline ends. From germline, CDR1 is SGHVT and CDR2 SQSDAQ. The CDR3 has 14 amino acids. CDR3 region: CASSWARAGSGPHF. The DNA for the CDR3 is TGTGCCAGCAGCTGGGCGAGGGCCGGCTCTGGGCCCCACTTT.

The genes are TRBV7-2 and TRBJ1-5, with D uncertain. The CDR3 is 14 residues long. Germline values: CDR1 SGHTA, CDR2 FQGNSA. For the CDR3, the DNA is TGTAGCGGCTCCCGGGCGCAGGCAGGTCAGCCCCAGCATTTT. Encoded protein: CSGSRAQAGQPQHF.

As regards this clonotype: One end of the junction fails to match germline, which may point to a read error. The V gene is TRBV7-2, the J gene TRBJ1-6, with D hard to call. The CDR3 spans 13 residues. Germline V CDR1 and CDR2: SGHTA, FQGNSA. The CDR3 here is CASRRTGFTPLQF. CDR3 bases: TGTGCCAGCAGACGGACGGGTTTCACACCCCTCCAGTTT.

About this clonotype: Germline and junction disagree at one end, which may indicate a read error. The chain uses TRBV7-9 and TRBJ1-1; TRBD1 agrees at 7 bases. This CDR3 region has 14 residues. CDR1 is SEHNR, CDR2 FQNEAQ, per germline (reference sequence). CDR3 sequence (DNA): TGTGCCAGCAGCTCCGACCCGACAGGGCCGACTACAACCTTT. Protein product: CASSSDPTGPTTTF.

The CDR3 reads CASSPFPGSSYEQYF. The DNA of the CDR3 is TGTGCCAGCAGCCCGTTTCCGGGAAGTTCCTACGAGCAGTACTTC. The chain uses TRBV11-3 and TRBJ2-7; TRBD2 might be the D (5 bases). The germline CDR1 and CDR2 sequences are SGHNT and YENEEA. Trimming removed 5 bases at V and 1 base at J, with 15 bases between. The CDR3 contains 15 residues.

This clonotype was picked up a small number of times. This chain uses TRBV2 with TRBJ2-7; 9 positions agree with TRBD1. CDR1 is SNHLY, CDR2 FYNNEI, per germline. This CDR3 is 13 amino acids long. Trimming cost V 5 bases and J 3 bases; bases outside gene matches: 2. CDR3 sequence (DNA): TGTGCCAGCAGTCGGGACAGGGACTACGAGCAGTACTTC. It encodes CASSRDRDYEQYF.

The rearrangement uses TRBV7-9 and TRBJ2-7, with D perhaps TRBD2 (7 bases). V was cut by 2 bases and J by 13 bases, with 24 bases left in between. CDR1 is SEHNR, CDR2 FQNEAQ, per germline (reference sequence). The CDR3 is 15 amino acids. The CDR3 sequence is CASSLRAGATFGPYF. In DNA form, the CDR3 reads TGTGCCAGCAGCTTACGGGCGGGGGCGACCTTCGGGCCATACTTC.

This chain joins TRBV25-1 and TRBJ2-7; 7 nucleotides agree with TRBD1. Trimming at V came to 5 bases and at J to 0 bases, leaving 10 bases not matched to a gene. This CDR3 spans 16 amino acids. Germline V gene data show CDR1 as MGHDK and CDR2 as SYGVNS. Here the CDR3 reads CASSPGQRLSSYEQYF. DNA of the CDR3: TGTGCCAGCAGTCCGGGACAGCGATTGAGCTCCTACGAGCAGTACTTC.

This clonotype was picked up one time. The chain recombines TRBV2 with TRBJ2-5; tentative D call: TRBD2 (7 bases). Germline CDR1 and CDR2: SNHLY and FYNNEI. V was cut by 5 bases and J by 5 bases, with 15 bases left in between. The CDR3 runs 14 residues. The CDR3 sequence is CASSTGGLSETQYF. The CDR3 DNA reads as TGTGCCAGCAGTACCGGGGGGCTGTCGGAGACCCAGTACTTC.

In this sample, this clonotype turned up many times. J is TRBJ1-6 and V is TRBV20-1; 7 bases are a match to TRBD1. The CDR3 extends over 17 amino acids. The germline V gene has CDR1 DFQATT and CDR2 SNEGSKA (reference sequence). V lost 4 bases and J lost 0; bases outside the gene matches: 9. The CDR3 region is CSAKTTGESSYNSPLHF. CDR3 sequence (DNA): TGCAGTGCTAAAACTACAGGGGAGAGCTCCTATAATTCACCCCTCCACTTT.

This clonotype has at least ten counts. The V gene is TRBV20-1, the J gene TRBJ2-3; perhaps TRBD2 as D (6 bases). The CDR3 consists of 11 residues. The V end was cut by 4 bases, the J end by 6 bases, with 8 bases between. CDR1 and CDR2 (germline): DFQATT, SNEGSKA (reference sequence). The CDR3 loop reads CSAIGGDTQYF. The CDR3 DNA follows: TGCAGTGCTATTGGGGGGGATACGCAGTATTTT.

Worth noting for this clonotype: One junction end disagrees with the germline gene, perhaps due to a read error. V and J are TRBV7-2 and TRBJ1-1, with unresolved D. The CDR3 spans 15 residues. The germline CDR1 and CDR2 sequences are SGHTA and FQGNSA. The CDR3 DNA follows: TGTGCCAGCAGCCTAGTGTGGCAGATGAACACTCAAGCTTTCTTT. Translation gives CASSLVWQMNTQAFF. Full variable domain (rest looked up from reference TRBV7-2 and TRBJ1-1): GAGVSQSPSNKVTEKGKDVELRCDPISGHTALYWYRQSLGQGLEFLIYFQGNSAPDKSGLPSDRFSAERTGGSVSTLTIQRTQQEDSAVYLCASSLVWQMNTQAFFGQGTRLTVV.

CDR3 DNA sequence: TGTGCCAGCAGCTTAGGGGAGGGGACAGGGTCCTATAATCACTTT. Its protein product is CASSLGEGTGSYNHF. The chain links TRBV7-2 to TRBJ1-6; TRBD1 aligns across 9 bases. From germline, CDR1 is SGHTA and CDR2 FQGNSA. V lost 1 base to trimming and J lost 19 bases; unmatched junction nucleotides: 14. The CDR3 is 15 residues long.